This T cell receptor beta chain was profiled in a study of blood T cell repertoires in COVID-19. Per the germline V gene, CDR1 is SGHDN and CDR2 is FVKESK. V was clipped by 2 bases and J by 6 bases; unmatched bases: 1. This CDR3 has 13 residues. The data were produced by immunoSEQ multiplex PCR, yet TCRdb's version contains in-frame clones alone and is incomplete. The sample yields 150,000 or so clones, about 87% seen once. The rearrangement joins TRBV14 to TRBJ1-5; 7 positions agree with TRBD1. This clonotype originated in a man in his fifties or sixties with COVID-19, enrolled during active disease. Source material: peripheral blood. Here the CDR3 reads CASSQTGAQPQHF. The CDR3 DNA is TGTGCCAGCAGCCAAACAGGGGCTCAGCCCCAGCATTTT. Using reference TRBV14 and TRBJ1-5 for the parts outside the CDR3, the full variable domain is EAGVTQFPSHSVIEKGQTVTLRCDPISGHDNLYWYRRVMGKEIKFLLHFVKESKQDESGMPNNRFLAERTGGTYSTLKVQPAELEDSGVYFCASSQTGAQPQHFGDGTRLSIL.